This T cell receptor beta chain was documented in a study of cytomegalovirus exposure and HLA in healthy donors. Overall study: Previous work identified 120 million or so unique TCR beta sequences from roughly 170 million T cells. Study results and caveats: Reports indicate that TCR beta sequences accurately predicted the HLA-A and HLA-B alleles of most subjects. Earlier analysis looked at TCR beta V segments, and most were productive about 90% or about 30% of the time.

This clone was seen only a few times. Its antigen is unidentified. PCR used 60 Vbeta primers and 13 Jbeta primers. Original processing notes: A later analysis counted approximately 80 million unique TCR beta chains, roughly 11 million shared. Only in-frame clones appear in the TCRdb table, and some are missing; sequencing was by immunoSEQ multiplex PCR. The DNA gave D and trimming, while V, J and clone size come from that table. The sample records about 100,000 clones, about 79% being singletons. This CDR3 region has 18 residues. Trimming took 6 bases from V and 5 from J; bases not matched to a gene: 20. From germline, CDR1 is MDHEN and CDR2 SYDVKM.

Sequencing was performed on PBMCs. The sequence derives from a female donor in good health and CMV-seropositive. This chain joins TRBV28 and TRBJ1-2; 8 nucleotides align to TRBD1. Here the CDR3 reads CASSHPHAQGVGGYGYTF. For the CDR3, the DNA is TGTGCCAGCAGCCACCCACACGCACAGGGGGTAGGTGGGTATGGCTACACCTTC.